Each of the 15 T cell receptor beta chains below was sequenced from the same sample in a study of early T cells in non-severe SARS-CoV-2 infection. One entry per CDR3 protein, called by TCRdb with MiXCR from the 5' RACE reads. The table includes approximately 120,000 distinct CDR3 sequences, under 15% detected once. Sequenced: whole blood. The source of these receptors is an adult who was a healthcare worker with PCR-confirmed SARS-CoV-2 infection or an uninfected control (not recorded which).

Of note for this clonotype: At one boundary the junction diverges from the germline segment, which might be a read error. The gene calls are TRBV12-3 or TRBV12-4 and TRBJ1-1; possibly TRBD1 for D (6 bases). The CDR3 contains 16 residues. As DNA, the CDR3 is TGTGCCAGCAGACATCAGACCGGGACAACGAATCCTGAAGCCTTCTTT. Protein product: CASRHQTGTTNPEAFF.

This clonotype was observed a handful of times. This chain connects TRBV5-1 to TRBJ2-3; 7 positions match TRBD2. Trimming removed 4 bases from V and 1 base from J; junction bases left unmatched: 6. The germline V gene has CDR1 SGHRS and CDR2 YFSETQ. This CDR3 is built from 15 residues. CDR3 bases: TGCGCCAGCAGCCAAACTACTAGCGGCACAGATACGCAGTATTTT. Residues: CASSQTTSGTDTQYF.

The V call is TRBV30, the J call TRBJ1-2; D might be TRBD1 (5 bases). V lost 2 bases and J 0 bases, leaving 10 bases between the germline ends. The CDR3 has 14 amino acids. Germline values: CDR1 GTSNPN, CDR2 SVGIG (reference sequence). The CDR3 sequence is CAWSLGEANYGYTF. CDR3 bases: TGTGCCTGGAGTTTGGGGGAAGCTAACTATGGCTACACCTTC.

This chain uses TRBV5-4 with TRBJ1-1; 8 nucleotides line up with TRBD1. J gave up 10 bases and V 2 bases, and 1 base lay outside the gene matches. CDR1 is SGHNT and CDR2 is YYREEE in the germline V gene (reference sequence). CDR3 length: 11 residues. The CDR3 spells CASSFRGRAFF. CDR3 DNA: TGTGCCAGCAGCTTCAGGGGGCGAGCTTTCTTT.

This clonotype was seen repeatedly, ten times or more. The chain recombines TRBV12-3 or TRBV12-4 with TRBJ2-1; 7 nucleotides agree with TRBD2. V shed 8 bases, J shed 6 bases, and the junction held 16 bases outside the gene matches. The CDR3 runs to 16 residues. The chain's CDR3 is CASQTNPGGGVNEQFF. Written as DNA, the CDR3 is TGTGCCAGCCAGACTAACCCCGGCGGGGGAGTCAATGAGCAGTTCTTC.

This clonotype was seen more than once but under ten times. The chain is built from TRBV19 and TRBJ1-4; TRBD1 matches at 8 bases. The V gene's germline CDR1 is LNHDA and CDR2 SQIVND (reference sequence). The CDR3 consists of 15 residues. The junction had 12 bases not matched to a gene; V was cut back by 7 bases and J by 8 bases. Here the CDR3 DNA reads TGTGCCAGTAACACTCAGGGGGCACGGAACGAAAAACTGTTTTTT. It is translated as CASNTQGARNEKLFF.

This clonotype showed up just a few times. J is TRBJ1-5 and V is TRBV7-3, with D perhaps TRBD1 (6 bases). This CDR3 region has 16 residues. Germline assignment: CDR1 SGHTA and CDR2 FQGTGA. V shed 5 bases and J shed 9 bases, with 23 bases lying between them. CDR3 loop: CASSPKGELRVRPQHF. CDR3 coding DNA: TGTGCCAGCAGCCCGAAGGGGGAGCTCCGGGTGCGGCCCCAGCATTTT.

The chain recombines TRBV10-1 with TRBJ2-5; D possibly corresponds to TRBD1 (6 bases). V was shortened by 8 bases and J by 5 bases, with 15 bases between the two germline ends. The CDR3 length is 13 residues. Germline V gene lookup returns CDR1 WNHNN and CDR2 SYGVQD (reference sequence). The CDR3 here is CASGETGLETQYF. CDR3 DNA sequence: TGCGCCAGCGGGGAGACAGGATTGGAGACCCAGTACTTC.

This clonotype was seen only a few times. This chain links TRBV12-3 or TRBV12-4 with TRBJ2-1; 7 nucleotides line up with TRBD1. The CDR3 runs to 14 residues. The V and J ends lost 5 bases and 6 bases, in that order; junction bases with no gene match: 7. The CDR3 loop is CASSRGQDFNEQFF. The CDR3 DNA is TGTGCCAGCAGTCGCGGACAGGATTTCAATGAGCAGTTCTTC.

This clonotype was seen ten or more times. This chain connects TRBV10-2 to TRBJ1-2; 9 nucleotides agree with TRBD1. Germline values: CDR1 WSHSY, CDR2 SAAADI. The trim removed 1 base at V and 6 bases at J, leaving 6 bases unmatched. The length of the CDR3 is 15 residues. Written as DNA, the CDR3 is TGCGCCAGCAGTGAGTTCGGGGGACAGGGCCATGGCTACACCTTC. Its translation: CASSEFGGQGHGYTF.

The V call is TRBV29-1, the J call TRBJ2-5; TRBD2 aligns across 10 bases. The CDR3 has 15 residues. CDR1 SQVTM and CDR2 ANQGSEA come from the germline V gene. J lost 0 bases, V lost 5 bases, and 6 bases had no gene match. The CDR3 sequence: CSVRASGGYQETQYF. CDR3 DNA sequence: TGCAGCGTTAGGGCTAGCGGGGGATACCAAGAGACCCAGTACTTC. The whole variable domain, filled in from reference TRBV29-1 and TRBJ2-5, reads SAVISQKPSRDICQRGTSLTIQCQVDSQVTMMFWYRQQPGQSLTLIATANQGSEATYESGFVIDKFPISRPNLTFSTLTVSNMSPEDSSIYLCSVRASGGYQETQYFGPGTRLLVL.

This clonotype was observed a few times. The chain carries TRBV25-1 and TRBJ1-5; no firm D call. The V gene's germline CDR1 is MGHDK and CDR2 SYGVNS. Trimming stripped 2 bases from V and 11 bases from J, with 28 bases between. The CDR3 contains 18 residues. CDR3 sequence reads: CASSEKTPLGGANLSQHF. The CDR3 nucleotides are TGTGCCAGCAGTGAAAAAACCCCTCTTGGAGGCGCCAATCTGTCCCAGCATTTT.

The CDR3 coding sequence is TGTGCCAGCAGTTTGTTCGGGGGCTCTTCCGTCCAGCCCCAGCATTTT. It is translated as CASSLFGGSSVQPQHF. The chain has TRBV27 and TRBJ1-5; perhaps TRBD1 as D (6 bases). Germline V lookup: CDR1 MNHEY, CDR2 SMNVEV (reference sequence). V was cut by 3 bases and J by 7 bases, with 19 bases left in between. This CDR3 comprises 16 residues.

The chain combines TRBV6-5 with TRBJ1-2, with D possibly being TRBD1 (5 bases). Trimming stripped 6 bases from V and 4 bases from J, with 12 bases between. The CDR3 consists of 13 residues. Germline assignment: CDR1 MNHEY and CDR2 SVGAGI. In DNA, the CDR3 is TGTGCCAGCAGATTGGGGGGAGCCTATGGCTACACCTTC. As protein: CASRLGGAYGYTF.

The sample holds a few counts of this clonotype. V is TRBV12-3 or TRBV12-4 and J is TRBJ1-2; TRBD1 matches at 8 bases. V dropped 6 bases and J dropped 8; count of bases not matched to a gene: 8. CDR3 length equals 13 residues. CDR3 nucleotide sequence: TGTGCCAGCAGCTACGGACAGGGCTACGGCTACACCTTC. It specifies CASSYGQGYGYTF.